The T cell receptor (beta chain) under discussion was sequenced for a study of CD8+ T cells in alopecia areata. On the study more broadly: The drug, tofacitinib, lasted 6 to 18 months, followed by 6 months off drug. Whole-study findings and limits: Tofacitinib yielded significantly lower scalp clonality and fewer expanded CD8+ clones among the top 100.

For this clone: What it binds is unknown.

Treatment defined: oral pan-JAK inhibitor, 5-10 mg twice daily. cDNA reverse transcribed from extracted RNA served as the sequencing template. Data came from immunoSEQ multiplex PCR; TCRdb stores just in-frame clones and leaves some out. The table lists some 110,000 clones, roughly 63% of them singletons. The clonotype comes from a human donor with alopecia areata. This material consisted of CD8+ T cells sorted from blood, taken at week 4, from a patient treated with tofacitinib.

The CDR3 DNA sequence: TGTGCCAGCAGTCACAACCCCTGGCCGTCTAACTATGGCTACACCTTC. It encodes CASSHNPWPSNYGYTF. The rearrangement joins TRBV27 to TRBJ1-2; D call uncertain. Between the trimmed V and J ends, which lost 5 bases and 0 bases, there was a span of 16 bases. From germline, CDR1 is MNHEY and CDR2 SMNVEV (reference sequence). This CDR3 has 16 amino acids.